This T cell receptor (beta chain) comes out of a study of cytomegalovirus exposure and HLA in healthy donors. In germline, CDR1 is SNHLY, CDR2 FYNNEI. The CDR3 totals 14 residues. The trim removed 7 bases at V and 4 bases at J, leaving 5 bases unmatched. The PCR employed 60 Vbeta primers together with 13 Jbeta primers. The method was immunoSEQ multiplex PCR; TCRdb's version includes in-frame clones alone and lacks a portion of them. The table has approximately 110,000 clones, around three quarters seen once. To note about this clone: Its antigen is not identified.

Study observations and caveats: A highly shared variant cluster was judged a likely technical artifact.

Sequencing used PBMCs. The clonotype comes from a woman between 18 and 29 years old in good health and CMV-seropositive. V gene TRBV2 combines with J gene TRBJ2-1, with 9 bases lining up with TRBD1. The CDR3 DNA sequence: TGTGCCAGCACGGGACAGGGTGGTTACAATGAGCAGTTCTTC. Amino acids: CASTGQGGYNEQFF.